Detailed here is one T cell receptor (beta chain). Each CDR3 protein gets one entry after TCRdb re-called the RT-PCR reads with MiXCR. Of about 700,000 distinct CDR3 sequences listed, 14% are singletons. The clonotype was recovered from a female donor in good health, serving as a healthy control. Material for sequencing was memory CD4+ T cells from blood.

The CDR3 DNA is TGTGCCAGCATCACACGACGGGTTACAAGTGAAAAACTGTTTTTT. It encodes CASITRRVTSEKLFF. The V gene is TRBV5-8, the J gene TRBJ1-4, with D unresolved. The germline V and J ends were trimmed by 6 bases and 7 bases, with 19 bases remaining between them. Looked up from germline, CDR1 is SGHTS and CDR2 is YDEGEE. CDR3 length: 15 amino acids.